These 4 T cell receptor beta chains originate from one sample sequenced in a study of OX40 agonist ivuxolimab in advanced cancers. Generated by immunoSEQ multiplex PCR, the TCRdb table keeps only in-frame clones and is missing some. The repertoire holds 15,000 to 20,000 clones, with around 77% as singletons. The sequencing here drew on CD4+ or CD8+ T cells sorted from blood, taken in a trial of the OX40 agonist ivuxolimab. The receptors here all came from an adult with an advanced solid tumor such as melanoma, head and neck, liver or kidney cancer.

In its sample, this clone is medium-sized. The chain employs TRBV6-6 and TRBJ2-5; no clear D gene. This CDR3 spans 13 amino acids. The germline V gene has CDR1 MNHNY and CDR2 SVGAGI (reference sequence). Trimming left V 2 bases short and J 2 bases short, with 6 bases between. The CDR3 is CASSYRPQETQYF. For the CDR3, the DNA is TGTGCCAGCAGTTACCGGCCTCAAGAGACCCAGTACTTC.

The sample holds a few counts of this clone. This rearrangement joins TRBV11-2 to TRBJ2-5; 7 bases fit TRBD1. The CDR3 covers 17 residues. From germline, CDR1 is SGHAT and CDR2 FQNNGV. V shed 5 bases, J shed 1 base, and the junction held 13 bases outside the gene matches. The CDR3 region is CASSPILGRDSQETQYF. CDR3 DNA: TGTGCCAGCAGCCCAATACTAGGAAGGGACAGCCAAGAGACCCAGTACTTC.

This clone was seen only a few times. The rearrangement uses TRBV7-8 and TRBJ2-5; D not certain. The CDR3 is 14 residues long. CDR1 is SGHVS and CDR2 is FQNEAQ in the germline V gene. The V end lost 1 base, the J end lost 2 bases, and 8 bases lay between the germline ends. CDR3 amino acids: CASSLENTQETQYF. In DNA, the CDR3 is TGTGCCAGCAGCTTAGAAAATACTCAAGAGACCCAGTACTTC.

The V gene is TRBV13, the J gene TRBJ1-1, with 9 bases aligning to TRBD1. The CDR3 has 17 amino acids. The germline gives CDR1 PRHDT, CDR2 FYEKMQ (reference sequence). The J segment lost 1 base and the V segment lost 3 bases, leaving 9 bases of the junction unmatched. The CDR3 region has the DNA TGTGCCAGCAGCTTTAGTGGACAGGGGAGGAGGAACACTGAAGCTTTCTTT. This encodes CASSFSGQGRRNTEAFF.